The rows below give T cell receptor beta chains drawn from one sample of a study of blood T cell repertoires in COVID-19. Method: immunoSEQ multiplex PCR; TCRdb's copy keeps in-frame clones and lacks some. The sample has tens of thousands of clones, less than 85% seen once. The sample was peripheral blood. The receptors were sampled from a human donor in a cohort sampled during active COVID-19. CDR3s include the opening cysteine and the closing phenylalanine or tryptophan. Each record gives: CDR3 DNA, CDR3 protein, J gene, D gene, clone size, V gene. A D gene is named only where the DNA matches it firmly. The size field is filled for only some rows; it gives once, few, many or a size class.

TGTGCCAGCGCAGGACTTGGTGATTCACCCCTCCACTTT,CASAGLGDSPLHF,TRBJ1-6,-,-,TRBV2
TGCGCCAGCAGCTTGGGGCAGGGGTCATTGAATTCACCCCTCCACTTT,CASSLGQGSLNSPLHF,TRBJ1-6,-,few,TRBV5-1
TGCGCCAGCAACGACAGGGGTGCGAACACTGAAGCTTTCTTT,CASNDRGANTEAFF,TRBJ1-1,TRBD1,-,TRBV5-1
TGTGCCAGCTCACTTAGGGAGTCTTATAATTCACCCCTCCACTTT,CASSLRESYNSPLHF,TRBJ1-6,-,-,TRBV18
TGTGCCAGCAGCCAGGGGGGATCGGCGAACACCGGGGAGCTGTTTTTT,CASSQGGSANTGELFF,TRBJ2-2,-,-,TRBV5-4
TGTGCCAGCAGTTTATATAAGGGAGCAGATACGCAGTATTTT,CASSLYKGADTQYF,TRBJ2-3,-,-,TRBV27
TGTGCCAGCAGCTTATGGCCAGGGAGGGAGACCCAGTACTTC,CASSLWPGRETQYF,TRBJ2-5,-,-,TRBV5-6
TGTGCCAGCTCACCTTTGCAGGGTGCAACTAATGAAAAACTGTTTTTT,CASSPLQGATNEKLFF,TRBJ1-4,-,-,TRBV18
TGTGCCAGCAGTTACTCGAGTCAGGGGAATCAGCCCCAGCATTTT,CASSYSSQGNQPQHF,TRBJ1-5,-,-,TRBV6-5
TGTGCCAGCAGCTTAGGCCCCCGGGGCGGCGGGGCAAAACTGTTTTTT,CASSLGPRGGGAKLFF,TRBJ1-4,-,-,TRBV13
TGCGCCAGCAGCCAAGTTGTGGCGTCACAGGGGGCTGATGGCTACACCTTC,CASSQVVASQGADGYTF,TRBJ1-2,TRBD1,-,TRBV4-3
TGTGCCAGCAGCGAGAATATCGACAGGCTAAACACTGAAGCTTTCTTT,CASSENIDRLNTEAFF,TRBJ1-1,-,-,TRBV7-9
TGTGCCAGCAGTTACTCGGGGAGGGAAGGCTACACCTTC,CASSYSGREGYTF,TRBJ1-2,-,-,TRBV6-5
TGCGCCAGCAGGAGGGGGAATACTGAAGCTTTCTTT,CASRRGNTEAFF,TRBJ1-1,-,-,TRBV10-2
TGTGCCAACGGGGGGACTAGCGGGAACACAGATACGCAGTATTTT,CANGGTSGNTDTQYF,TRBJ2-3,TRBD2,-,TRBV2
TGCGCCAGCAGCTGGGGACAAGGGGACAGGGGGAGGAGTGAAAAACTGTTTTTT,CASSWGQGDRGRSEKLFF,TRBJ1-4,TRBD1,-,TRBV5-1
TGTGCCAGCAGCCGGGACAGGGGGACCTCCTACGAGCAGTACTTC,CASSRDRGTSYEQYF,TRBJ2-7,TRBD1,-,TRBV28
TGTGCCAGCAGCAGAACAGGGGGAGGGAACCCTTACTCTAGCAATCAGCCCCAGCATTTT,CASSRTGGGNPYSSNQPQHF,TRBJ1-5,TRBD1,-,TRBV6-6
TGTGCTAGTGGTTTGGTACCCGAGGAAGAGACCCAGTACTTC,CASGLVPEEETQYF,TRBJ2-5,-,-,TRBV12-5
TGCGCCAGCAGCCCCCGGACAGATTTGAACACTGAAGCTTTCTTT,CASSPRTDLNTEAFF,TRBJ1-1,-,few,TRBV5-1
TGTGCCAGCAGCGCCCTGGGGGGACTAGCGGTCTTCTCCTACGAGCAGTACTTC,CASSALGGLAVFSYEQYF,TRBJ2-7,TRBD2,-,TRBV7-3
TGTGCCAGCTCACCCCGGACAGGTGATAATTCACCCCTCCACTTT,CASSPRTGDNSPLHF,TRBJ1-6,TRBD1,few,TRBV18
TGTGCCAGCAGTACCCAAACAGGATACTCCTCCGGGGAGCTGTTTTTT,CASSTQTGYSSGELFF,TRBJ2-2,-,once,TRBV28
TGTGCCAGCAGCGTAGGTCTAGCGGCAGCCAAAAACATTCAGTACTTC,CASSVGLAAAKNIQYF,TRBJ2-4,TRBD2,-,TRBV9
TGTGCCAGCAGTGCTTTCTCCCAGGGGCAAGCGGAGACCCAGTACTTC,CASSAFSQGQAETQYF,TRBJ2-5,-,-,TRBV25-1
TGCAGTGGGACAAATAATGAAAAACTGTTTTTT,CSGTNNEKLFF,TRBJ1-4,-,-,TRBV20-1
TGTGCCAGCAGCTTCACTAGCGGAGCCTACGAGCAGTACTTC,CASSFTSGAYEQYF,TRBJ2-7,TRBD2,-,TRBV5-5
TGTGCCAGCAGCTTAGATCCTGCCCAGCGGGGGGGCAGGCTAAGGAGCAATGAGCAGTTCTTC,CASSLDPAQRGGRLRSNEQFF,TRBJ2-1,TRBD2,-,TRBV7-8
TGTGCCAGCAGTTTAATCTCCCTAGCCGTCCCAGGTACGCAGTATTTT,CASSLISLAVPGTQYF,TRBJ2-3,-,-,TRBV28
TGTGCCAGCAGCTTAGCGCGTGGGGGCCGTAATGAAAAACTGTTTTTT,CASSLARGGRNEKLFF,TRBJ1-4,-,few,TRBV7-9
TGTGCCTGCCAGAACTCAGGGCTGGCGGGAAACACCATATATTTT,CACQNSGLAGNTIYF,TRBJ1-3,-,-,TRBV30
TGCGCCAGCAGCCCATTGACAGGGGGGTCTGAGCAGTACTTC,CASSPLTGGSEQYF,TRBJ2-7,TRBD1,-,TRBV5-1
TGTGCCATCAATGAACAGGGGGCTCGGCAGCCCCAGCATTTT,CAINEQGARQPQHF,TRBJ1-5,TRBD1,once,TRBV10-3
TGTGCCAGCAGTTTTGACAGGGTAGACTACGAGCAGTACTTC,CASSFDRVDYEQYF,TRBJ2-7,TRBD1,-,TRBV2
TGCGCCAGCAGTGAAAGGGCTGCAGGGGAGACCCAGTACTTC,CASSERAAGETQYF,TRBJ2-5,-,few,TRBV23-1
TGCGCCAGCAGCTTGGCAGGGGATTTGACCCTCCACTTT,CASSLAGDLTLHF,TRBJ1-6,-,-,TRBV5-1
TGTGCCAGCAGCTTGGGACAGGGTACCCCTGGGGCCAACGTCCTGACTTTC,CASSLGQGTPGANVLTF,TRBJ2-6,TRBD1,-,TRBV5-8
TGTGCCACCAGCTCCCAGCCCGGGCTAGCGGGGGGAGATACGCAGTATTTT,CATSSQPGLAGGDTQYF,TRBJ2-3,TRBD2,-,TRBV24-1
TGTGCTAGTGGACAGGTGGAAGATACGCAGTATTTT,CASGQVEDTQYF,TRBJ2-3,-,-,TRBV12-5
TGTGCCTGGAGTGGGGACAGGGGGCGCTTGGGCTACACCTTC,CAWSGDRGRLGYTF,TRBJ1-2,TRBD1,-,TRBV30
TGTGCCAGCAGCCAAGAACAGGTGAACACTGAAGCTTTCTTT,CASSQEQVNTEAFF,TRBJ1-1,-,-,TRBV4-2